The 7 T cell receptor beta chains below all came from one sample that was sequenced in a study of shared clonotypes between healthy human individuals. TCRdb keeps only in-frame clones here, not all; method: immunoSEQ multiplex PCR. Of around 700,000 clones listed, around 72% are singletons. The sequenced sample was memory CD4+ T cells sorted from blood. As for subset: CD45RA-negative fraction. These receptors originate from a woman aged 30 to 39 in good health.

The chain recombines TRBV7-9 with TRBJ2-3; TRBD2 is a possible D gene (5 bases). Germline V gene sequence: CDR1 SEHNR, CDR2 FQNEAQ (reference sequence). The germline V and J ends were trimmed by 2 bases and 4 bases, with 7 bases remaining between them. The CDR3 is 13 residues long. The CDR3 DNA reads as TGTGCCAGCAGCTTAAGCGGATCAGATACGCAGTATTTT. Its translation is CASSLSGSDTQYF.

This sequence joins TRBV5-1 and TRBJ1-2; D call uncertain. Looked up from germline, CDR1 is SGHRS and CDR2 is YFSETQ. CDR3 length equals 14 residues. The V gene lost 4 bases and the J gene lost 2 bases, with 12 bases spanning the gap. CDR3 DNA sequence: TGCGCCAGCAGCCGGGAGGCCGGGAACTATGGCTACACCTTC. Translated: CASSREAGNYGYTF.

The chain employs TRBV5-1 and TRBJ2-7; TRBD2 agrees at 9 bases. Germline V gene sequence: CDR1 SGHRS, CDR2 YFSETQ. Trimming took 0 bases from V and 4 from J; bases not matched to a gene: 8. The length of the CDR3 is 16 residues. The CDR3 here is CASSLVGGRVAYEQYF. The CDR3, as DNA: TGCGCCAGCAGCTTGGTTGGCGGGAGGGTTGCGTACGAGCAGTACTTC.

Regarding this clone: The sample has other DNA sequences that encode this CDR3 too. The rearrangement joins TRBV30 to TRBJ2-5; no firm D call. Deletions cut 0 bases from V and 4 bases from J, with 6 bases between. This CDR3 is built from 12 residues. The germline gives CDR1 GTSNPN, CDR2 SVGIG (reference sequence). DNA of the CDR3: TGTGCCTGGAGTGTACTGGGAGAGACCCAGTACTTC. Its translation is CAWSVLGETQYF.

This clone showed up just a few times. This chain joins TRBV15 and TRBJ2-3, with D possibly being TRBD2 (6 bases). Germline CDR1 and CDR2: LNHNV and YYDKDF (reference sequence). The CDR3 covers 15 residues. With 5 bases removed from V and 6 bases from J, the gap between germline ends came to 18 bases. The CDR3 loop is CATSGIAVPGDTQYF. Written as DNA, the CDR3 is TGTGCCACCAGCGGAATAGCGGTTCCGGGGGATACGCAGTATTTT.

This rearrangement joins TRBV30 to TRBJ2-1; 8 bases agree with TRBD2. Losses at the gene ends were 8 bases for V and 0 bases for J; bases not matched to a gene: 6. CDR1 and CDR2 (germline): GTSNPN, SVGIG (reference sequence). This CDR3 has 14 amino acids. CDR3 nucleotide sequence: TGTGCCCAAAAAAGCGGGAGCTCCTACAATGAGCAGTTCTTC. Its translation is CAQKSGSSYNEQFF.

This clone was seen a few times. V is TRBV19 and J is TRBJ2-3; D is possibly TRBD2 (5 bases). The CDR3 loop spans 15 amino acids. V dropped 5 bases and J dropped 0 bases, with 12 bases sitting between them. From germline, CDR1 is LNHDA and CDR2 SQIVND (reference sequence). In DNA, the CDR3 is TGTGCCAGTAGTGTAGGAGGAGGTAGCACAGATACGCAGTATTTT. As protein: CASSVGGGSTDTQYF.